Below are 21 T cell receptor beta chains sequenced from a single sample in a study of cytomegalovirus exposure and HLA in healthy donors. PCR involved 60 Vbeta and 13 Jbeta primers. The data were produced by immunoSEQ multiplex PCR, yet TCRdb's version contains in-frame clones alone and is incomplete. The table lists approximately 110,000 clones, 60% to 85% of them singletons. The specimen sequenced was PBMCs. The source is a middle-aged woman in good health and CMV-seropositive.

V and J are TRBV5-1 and TRBJ1-5, with D possibly TRBD1 on 6 matching bases. Germline assignment: CDR1 SGHRS and CDR2 YFSETQ. Trimming took 0 bases from V and 4 from J, leaving 11 bases between them. The CDR3 length is 15 residues. The CDR3 sequence: CASSLAGQGNQPQHF. CDR3 nucleotides: TGCGCCAGCAGCTTGGCAGGTCAGGGGAATCAGCCCCAGCATTTT.

This chain links TRBV2 with TRBJ2-2; a weak D match, TRBD1 (6 bases). Germline loops: CDR1 SNHLY, CDR2 FYNNEI. Trimming pared 7 bases from V and 1 base from J, leaving 16 bases between. The CDR3 sequence is 16 residues long. In DNA form, the CDR3 reads TGTGCCAGCAAGTTACAGACAGGACTGAACACCGGGGAGCTGTTTTTT. It specifies CASKLQTGLNTGELFF.

The sample holds one count of this clone. The rearrangement uses TRBV20-1 and TRBJ2-3; possibly TRBD1 for D (6 bases). Germline V gives CDR1 DFQATT, CDR2 SNEGSKA (reference sequence). The CDR3 totals 11 residues. V was cut by 6 bases and J by 5 bases, with 9 bases left in between. CDR3 in DNA: TGCAGTGCCCTGGACAGAGATACGCAGTATTTT. This sequence encodes CSALDRDTQYF.

The rearrangement uses TRBV19 and TRBJ2-7, with TRBD1 matching 8 bases. CDR1 LNHDA and CDR2 SQIVND come from the germline V gene (reference sequence). J was trimmed by 0 bases and V by 2 bases; bases with no gene match: 15. The CDR3 is 19 residues long. DNA for the CDR3: TGTGCCAGTAGTATAATGGGCTGGGGAGACAGGGGATCCTCCTACGAGCAGTACTTC. It specifies CASSIMGWGDRGSSYEQYF.

The CDR3 DNA follows: TGCAGCGCCCTAGACAGGGGGACTAATGAAAAACTGTTTTTT. Protein product: CSALDRGTNEKLFF. J is TRBJ1-4 and V is TRBV29-1, with TRBD1 identical over 9 bases. Germline V gene lookup returns CDR1 SQVTM and CDR2 ANQGSEA. The CDR3 covers 14 residues. The junction had 5 bases not matched to a gene; V was cut back by 7 bases and J by 2 bases.

This clone has a handful of counts. The V call is TRBV18, the J call TRBJ1-5; 7 positions agree with TRBD1. With V trimmed by 6 bases and J by 6 bases, 5 bases remained unmatched. The CDR3 is made up of 13 amino acids. Germline V gene sequence: CDR1 KGHSH, CDR2 LQKENI. The CDR3 reads CASSTGASQPQHF. CDR3 DNA sequence: TGTGCCAGCTCTACAGGGGCGAGTCAGCCCCAGCATTTT.

The chain uses TRBV15 and TRBJ2-6; tentatively, D is TRBD1 (5 bases). V lost 1 base to trimming and J lost 1 base, with 8 bases between them. The germline CDR1 and CDR2 sequences are LNHNV and YYDKDF (reference sequence). The CDR3 has 16 amino acids. The CDR3 sequence is CATSRVGQSGANVLTF. The CDR3 bases are TGTGCCACCAGCAGAGTGGGGCAGTCTGGGGCCAACGTCCTGACTTTC.

The genes are TRBV2 and TRBJ2-3; a possible D gene is TRBD1 (5 bases). Trimming shortened V by 6 bases and J by 5 bases, and 12 bases separated the two germline ends. Looked up from germline, CDR1 is SNHLY and CDR2 is FYNNEI. The CDR3 spans 13 residues. The CDR3 nucleotides read TGTGCCAGCAGCTTAAGACAGTTAGATACGCAGTATTTT. This translates into CASSLRQLDTQYF.

This chain connects TRBV19 to TRBJ2-1, with 9 bases aligning to TRBD1. Germline V gene data show CDR1 as LNHDA and CDR2 as SQIVND (reference sequence). CDR3 length: 12 residues. Trimming removed 10 bases from V and 10 bases from J; junction bases left unmatched: 8. This chain's CDR3 is CATADRGLEQFF. The CDR3, as DNA: TGTGCCACCGCGGACAGGGGATTGGAGCAGTTCTTC.

The chain employs TRBV5-8 and TRBJ1-1; D uncertain. The CDR3 has 14 amino acids. The V end was cut by 1 base, the J end by 0 bases, with 7 bases between. Germline CDR1 reads SGHTS; CDR2 reads YDEGEE. The CDR3 region is CASSLRGLNTEAFF. The CDR3 DNA reads as TGTGCCAGCAGCTTGAGAGGGCTGAACACTGAAGCTTTCTTT. Together with reference TRBV5-8 and TRBJ1-1, the CDR3 gives the full variable domain: EAGVTQSPTHLIKTRGQQATLRCSPISGHTSVYWYQQALGLGLQFLLWYDEGEERNRGNFPPRFSGRQFPNYSSELNVNALELEDSALYLCASSLRGLNTEAFFGQGTRLTVV.

In this sample, this clone turned up a few times. This chain links TRBV2 with TRBJ1-1; 9 bases agree with TRBD1. This CDR3 contains 13 residues. The trim removed 6 bases at V and 7 bases at J, leaving 6 bases unmatched. Germline-derived CDR1 and CDR2 are SNHLY and FYNNEI. Here the CDR3 DNA reads TGTGCCAGCAGCCCCCAGGGACAGGGTGAAGCTTTCTTT. This encodes CASSPQGQGEAFF.

The chain recombines TRBV11-2 with TRBJ1-4; TRBD1 aligns across 11 bases. This CDR3 region has 17 residues. The V gene end was trimmed by 2 bases and the J gene end by 6 bases; junction bases not matched to a gene: 8. Germline V gene sequence: CDR1 SGHAT, CDR2 FQNNGV. The CDR3 loop is CASSLYLPGQGDEKLFF. The CDR3 DNA follows: TGTGCCAGCAGCTTATACCTCCCGGGACAGGGGGATGAAAAACTGTTTTTT.

The rearrangement joins TRBV4-3 to TRBJ1-4; D may be TRBD1 (6 bases). The CDR3 loop spans 13 amino acids. Germline CDR1 is LGHNA and CDR2 is YSLEER. V lost 4 bases, J lost 4 bases, and 7 bases lay in between. CDR3 sequence (DNA): TGCGCCAGCAGCCTACAGGGTAATGAAAAACTGTTTTTT. Translating it yields CASSLQGNEKLFF.

The rearrangement links TRBV4-3 to TRBJ2-2, with a possible D match to TRBD2 (6 bases). The CDR3 length is 13 residues. With 0 bases removed from V and 10 bases from J, the gap between germline ends came to 9 bases. Germline CDR1 is LGHNA and CDR2 is YSLEER. The CDR3 DNA follows: TGCGCCAGCAGCCAAGAAGGGACTTCGGAGCTGTTTTTT. Protein sequence: CASSQEGTSELFF.

This clone appeared a few times. CDR3 in amino acids: CASSLGEGGDTQYF. For the CDR3, the DNA is TGCGCCAGCAGCTTGGGAGAGGGAGGAGATACGCAGTATTTT. This chain connects TRBV5-1 to TRBJ2-3; perhaps TRBD2 as D (6 bases). The V gene's germline CDR1 is SGHRS and CDR2 YFSETQ. The length of the CDR3 is 14 residues. Deletions cut 0 bases from V and 5 bases from J, with 10 bases between.

V gene TRBV27 combines with J gene TRBJ1-2; D perhaps matches TRBD1 (5 bases). V was cut by 2 bases and J by 1 base, with 11 bases left in between. Germline CDR1 MNHEY, CDR2 SMNVEV (reference sequence). The CDR3 runs to 15 residues. The CDR3 loop is CASSLMGQHNYGYTF. CDR3 nucleotide sequence: TGTGCCAGCAGTTTAATGGGGCAGCATAACTATGGCTACACCTTC.

The rearrangement joins TRBV5-1 to TRBJ1-2, with 7 bases matching TRBD1. The V gene's germline CDR1 is SGHRS and CDR2 YFSETQ. Trimming at V came to 4 bases and at J to 5 bases, leaving 14 bases not matched to a gene. The CDR3 has 16 residues. The chain's CDR3 is CASSRPPTGPSYGYTF. CDR3 DNA: TGCGCCAGCAGCCGCCCCCCGACAGGGCCGAGTTATGGCTACACCTTC.

This clone has a handful of counts. The rearrangement uses TRBV6-6 and TRBJ2-7; tentatively, D is TRBD2 (6 bases). The CDR3 spans 15 residues. V was shortened by 2 bases and J by 3 bases, with 14 bases between the two germline ends. Per germline, CDR1 MNHNY and CDR2 SVGAGI (reference sequence). In nucleotides, the CDR3 is TGTGCCAGCAGTTACCCGGGAGTACCAAACTACGAGCAGTACTTC. Its translation is CASSYPGVPNYEQYF.

J is TRBJ1-1 and V is TRBV5-4; 8 nucleotides agree with TRBD1. This CDR3 region has 14 residues. Trimming at V came to 5 bases and at J to 2 bases, leaving 5 bases not matched to a gene. Germline V gene data show CDR1 as SGHNT and CDR2 as YYREEE (reference sequence). CDR3 residues: CASRGDRTNTEAFF. For the CDR3, the DNA is TGTGCCAGCAGAGGGGACAGGACAAACACTGAAGCTTTCTTT. The entire variable domain, with the rest obtained from reference TRBV5-4 and TRBJ1-1, is as follows: ETGVTQSPTHLIKTRGQQVTLRCSSQSGHNTVSWYQQALGQGPQFIFQYYREEENGRGNFPPRFSGLQFPNYSSELNVNALELDDSALYLCASRGDRTNTEAFFGQGTRLTVV.

The chain carries TRBV4-2 and TRBJ1-6; 9 bases map to TRBD1. Germline values: CDR1 LGHNA, CDR2 YNFKEQ. The CDR3 is made up of 16 amino acids. The V gene end was trimmed by 4 bases and the J gene end by 1 base; junction bases not matched to a gene: 2. The CDR3 region is CASSRGQGSYNSPLHF. The CDR3 coding sequence is TGTGCCAGCAGCCGGGGACAGGGATCCTATAATTCACCCCTCCACTTT.

The J gene is TRBJ2-3, the V gene TRBV7-9; D possibly corresponds to TRBD2 (7 bases). The CDR3 loop spans 13 amino acids. Deletions cut 8 bases from V and 7 bases from J, with 16 bases between. Germline CDR1 is SEHNR and CDR2 is FQNEAQ (reference sequence). The CDR3 DNA sequence: TGTGCCAGCTGGGGGGGGCAATCGAATACGCAGTATTTT. It codes for CASWGGQSNTQYF.